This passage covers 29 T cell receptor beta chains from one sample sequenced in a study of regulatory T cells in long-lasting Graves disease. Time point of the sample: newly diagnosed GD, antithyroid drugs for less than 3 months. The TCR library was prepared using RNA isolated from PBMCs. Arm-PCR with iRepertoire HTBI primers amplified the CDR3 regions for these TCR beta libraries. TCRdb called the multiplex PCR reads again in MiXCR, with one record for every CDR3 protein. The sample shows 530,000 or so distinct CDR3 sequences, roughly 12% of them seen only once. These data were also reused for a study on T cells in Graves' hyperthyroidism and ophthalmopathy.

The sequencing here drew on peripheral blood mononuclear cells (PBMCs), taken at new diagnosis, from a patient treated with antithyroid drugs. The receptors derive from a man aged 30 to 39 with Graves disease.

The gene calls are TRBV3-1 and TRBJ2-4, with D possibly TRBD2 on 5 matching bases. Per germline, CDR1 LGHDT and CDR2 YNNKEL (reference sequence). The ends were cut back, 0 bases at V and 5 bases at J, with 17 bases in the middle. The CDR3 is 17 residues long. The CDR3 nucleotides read TGTGCCAGCAGCCAAGAGGGTGAGAGGGCGGTACAAAACATTCAGTACTTC. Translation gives CASSQEGERAVQNIQYF.

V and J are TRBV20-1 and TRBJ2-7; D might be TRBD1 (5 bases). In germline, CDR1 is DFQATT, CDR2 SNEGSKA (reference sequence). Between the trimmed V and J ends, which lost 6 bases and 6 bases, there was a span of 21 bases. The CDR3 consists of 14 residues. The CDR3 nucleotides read TGCAGTGCCGATGGGGCCTTAGGTCTCGGCGAGCAGTACTTC. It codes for CSADGALGLGEQYF.

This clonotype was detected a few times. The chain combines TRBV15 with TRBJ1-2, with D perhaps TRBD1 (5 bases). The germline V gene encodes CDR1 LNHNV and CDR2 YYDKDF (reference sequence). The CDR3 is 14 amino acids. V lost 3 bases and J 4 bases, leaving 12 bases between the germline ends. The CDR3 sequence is CATSSVGDLYGYTF. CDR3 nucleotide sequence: TGTGCCACCAGCAGCGTAGGGGACCTCTATGGCTACACCTTC.

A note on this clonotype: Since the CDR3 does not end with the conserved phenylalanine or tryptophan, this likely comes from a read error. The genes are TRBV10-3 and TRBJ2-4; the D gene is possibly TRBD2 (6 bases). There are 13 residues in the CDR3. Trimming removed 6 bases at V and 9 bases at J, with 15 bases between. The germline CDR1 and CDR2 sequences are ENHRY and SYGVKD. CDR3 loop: CAIRGEAGAIQYL. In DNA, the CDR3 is TGTGCCATCAGGGGTGAAGCGGGTGCCATTCAGTACCTC.

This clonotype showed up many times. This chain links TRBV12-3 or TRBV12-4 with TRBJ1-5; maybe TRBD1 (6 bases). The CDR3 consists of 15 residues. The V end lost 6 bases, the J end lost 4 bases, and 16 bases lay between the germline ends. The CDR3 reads CASSPNPTGNQPQHF. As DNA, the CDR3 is TGTGCCAGCAGCCCTAACCCCACAGGGAATCAGCCCCAGCATTTT.

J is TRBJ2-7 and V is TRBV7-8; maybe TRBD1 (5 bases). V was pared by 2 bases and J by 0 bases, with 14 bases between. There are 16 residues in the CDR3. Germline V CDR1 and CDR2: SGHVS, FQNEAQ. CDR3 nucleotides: TGTGCCAGCAGCTTACGCAGCACCAGGGCCTCCTACGAGCAGTACTTC. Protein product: CASSLRSTRASYEQYF.

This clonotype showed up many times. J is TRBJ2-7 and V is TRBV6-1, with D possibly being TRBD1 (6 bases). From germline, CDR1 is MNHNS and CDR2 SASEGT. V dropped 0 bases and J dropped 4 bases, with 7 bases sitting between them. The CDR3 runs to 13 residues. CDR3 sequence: CASSEAGQYEQYF. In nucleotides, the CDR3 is TGTGCCAGCAGTGAAGCAGGACAGTACGAGCAGTACTTC.

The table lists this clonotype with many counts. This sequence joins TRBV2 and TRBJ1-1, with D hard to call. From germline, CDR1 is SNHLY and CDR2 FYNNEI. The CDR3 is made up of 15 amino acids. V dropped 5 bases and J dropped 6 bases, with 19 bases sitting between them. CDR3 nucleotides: TGTGCCAGCAGTCATTCCCCGTCCGGGGAAGCTGAAGCTTTCTTT. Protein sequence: CASSHSPSGEAEAFF.

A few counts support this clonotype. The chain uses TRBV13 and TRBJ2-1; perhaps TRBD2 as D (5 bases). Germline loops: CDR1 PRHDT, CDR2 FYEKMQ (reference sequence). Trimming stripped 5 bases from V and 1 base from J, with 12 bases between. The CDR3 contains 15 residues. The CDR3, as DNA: TGTGCCAGCAGCGCCCGGGAAAAGTCCTACAATGAGCAGTTCTTC. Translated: CASSAREKSYNEQFF.

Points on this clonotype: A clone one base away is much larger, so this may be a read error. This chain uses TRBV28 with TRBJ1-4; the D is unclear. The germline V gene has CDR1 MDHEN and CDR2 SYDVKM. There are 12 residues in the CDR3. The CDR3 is CASSLRSEKPFF. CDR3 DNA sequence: TGTGCCAGCAGTTTGCGAAGCGAAAAACCGTTTTTT. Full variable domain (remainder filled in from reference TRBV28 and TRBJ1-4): DVKVTQSSRYLVKRTGEKVFLECVQDMDHENMFWYRQDPGLGLRLIYFSYDVKMKEKGDIPEGYSVSREKKERFSLILESASTNQTSMYLCASSLRSEKPFFGSGTQLSVL.

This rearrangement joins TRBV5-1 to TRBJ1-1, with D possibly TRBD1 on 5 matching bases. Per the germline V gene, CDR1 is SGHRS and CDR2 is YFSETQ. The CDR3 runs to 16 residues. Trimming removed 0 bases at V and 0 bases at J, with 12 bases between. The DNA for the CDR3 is TGCGCCAGCAGCTTGGGGGGCAACTCGGTGAACACTGAAGCTTTCTTT. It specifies CASSLGGNSVNTEAFF.

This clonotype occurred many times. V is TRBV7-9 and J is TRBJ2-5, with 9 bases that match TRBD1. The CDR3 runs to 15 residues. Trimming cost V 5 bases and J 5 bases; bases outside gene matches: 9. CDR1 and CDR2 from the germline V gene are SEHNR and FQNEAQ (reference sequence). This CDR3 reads CASSGTDRGSETQYF. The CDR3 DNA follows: TGTGCCAGCAGCGGAACCGACAGGGGGAGTGAGACCCAGTACTTC.

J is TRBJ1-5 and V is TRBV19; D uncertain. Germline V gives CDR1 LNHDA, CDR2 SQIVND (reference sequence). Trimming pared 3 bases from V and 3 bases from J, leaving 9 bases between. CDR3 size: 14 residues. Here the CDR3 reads CASSMRETNQPQHF. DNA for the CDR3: TGTGCCAGTAGTATGAGGGAGACCAATCAGCCCCAGCATTTT.

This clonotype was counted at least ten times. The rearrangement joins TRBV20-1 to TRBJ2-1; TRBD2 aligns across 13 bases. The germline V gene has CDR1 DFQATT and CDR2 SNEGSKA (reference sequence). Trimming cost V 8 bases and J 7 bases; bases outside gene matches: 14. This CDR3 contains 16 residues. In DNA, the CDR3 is TGCAGTCCACTAGCGGGAGGGCCAAGTCCGGGGAATGAGCAGTTCTTC. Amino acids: CSPLAGGPSPGNEQFF.

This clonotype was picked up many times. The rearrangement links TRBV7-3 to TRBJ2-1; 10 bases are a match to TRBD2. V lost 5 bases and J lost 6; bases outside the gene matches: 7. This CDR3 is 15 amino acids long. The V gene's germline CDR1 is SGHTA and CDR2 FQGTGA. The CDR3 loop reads CASSPSAGGGNEQFF. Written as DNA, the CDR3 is TGTGCCAGCAGCCCCTCAGCGGGGGGGGGCAATGAGCAGTTCTTC.

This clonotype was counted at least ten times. As DNA, the CDR3 is TGTGCCAGCAGTGAAAACGTTAACTATGGCTACACCTTC. Translating gives CASSENVNYGYTF. The chain carries TRBV6-1 and TRBJ1-2, with no clear D. Trimming left V 2 bases short and J 1 base short, with 5 bases between. The CDR3 sequence is 13 residues long. Per the germline V gene, CDR1 is MNHNS and CDR2 is SASEGT.

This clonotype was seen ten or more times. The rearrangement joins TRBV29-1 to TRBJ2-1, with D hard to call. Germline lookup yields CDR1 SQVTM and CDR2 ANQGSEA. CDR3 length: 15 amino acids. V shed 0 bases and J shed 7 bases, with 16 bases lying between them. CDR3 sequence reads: CSVEDLGLPGNEQFF. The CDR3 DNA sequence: TGCAGCGTTGAAGATCTGGGCCTCCCCGGGAATGAGCAGTTCTTC.

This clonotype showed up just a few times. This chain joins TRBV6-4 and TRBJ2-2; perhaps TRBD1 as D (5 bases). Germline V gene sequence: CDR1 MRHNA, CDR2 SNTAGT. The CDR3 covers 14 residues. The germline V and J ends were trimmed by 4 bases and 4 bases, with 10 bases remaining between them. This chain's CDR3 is CASSGLGATGELFF. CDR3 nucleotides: TGTGCCAGCAGTGGCCTAGGGGCCACCGGGGAGCTGTTTTTT.

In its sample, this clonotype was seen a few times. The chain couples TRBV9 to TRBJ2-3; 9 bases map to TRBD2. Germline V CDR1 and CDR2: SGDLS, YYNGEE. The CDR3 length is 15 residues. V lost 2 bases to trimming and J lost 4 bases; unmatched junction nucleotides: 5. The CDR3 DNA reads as TGTGCCAGCAGCGTCAGCGGGGGGACCCCAGATACGCAGTATTTT. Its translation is CASSVSGGTPDTQYF.

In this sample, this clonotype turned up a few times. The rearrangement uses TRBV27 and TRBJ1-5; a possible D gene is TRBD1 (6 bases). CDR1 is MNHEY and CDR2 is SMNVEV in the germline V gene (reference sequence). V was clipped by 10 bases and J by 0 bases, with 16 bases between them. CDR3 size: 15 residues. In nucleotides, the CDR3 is TGTGCCACTTCTCCAGGGGTGGTTAGCAATCAGCCCCAGCATTTT. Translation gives CATSPGVVSNQPQHF.

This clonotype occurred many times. DNA of the CDR3: TGCAGTGCTTTAGCGGGAGGCTATGAGCAGTTCTTC. This gives the protein CSALAGGYEQFF. This chain joins TRBV20-1 and TRBJ2-1; 10 bases fit TRBD2. The CDR3 runs 12 residues. V lost 5 bases to trimming and J lost 8 bases; unmatched junction nucleotides: 3. Germline lookup yields CDR1 DFQATT and CDR2 SNEGSKA (reference sequence).

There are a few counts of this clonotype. The CDR3 sequence: CASSFGRRVADTGELFF. The CDR3 DNA is TGCGCCAGCAGCTTCGGGCGTAGAGTAGCGGACACCGGGGAGCTGTTTTTT. The chain is built from TRBV5-1 and TRBJ2-2; D perhaps matches TRBD2 (6 bases). This CDR3 comprises 17 residues. Germline V gene lookup returns CDR1 SGHRS and CDR2 YFSETQ. Between the trimmed V and J ends, which lost 2 bases and 3 bases, there was a span of 17 bases.

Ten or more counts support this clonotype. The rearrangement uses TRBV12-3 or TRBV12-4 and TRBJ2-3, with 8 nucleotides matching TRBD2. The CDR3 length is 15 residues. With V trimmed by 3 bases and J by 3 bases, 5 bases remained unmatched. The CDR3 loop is CASSFGSGVTDTQYF. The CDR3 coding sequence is TGTGCCAGCAGTTTCGGTAGCGGGGTAACAGATACGCAGTATTTT.

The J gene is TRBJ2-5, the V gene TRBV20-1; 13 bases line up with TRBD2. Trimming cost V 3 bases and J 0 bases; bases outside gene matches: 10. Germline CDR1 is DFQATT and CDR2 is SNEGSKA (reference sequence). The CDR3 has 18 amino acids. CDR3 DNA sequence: TGCAGTGCTAGGCCGAGGTGGACTAGCGGGAGCCACCAAGAGACCCAGTACTTC. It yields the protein CSARPRWTSGSHQETQYF.

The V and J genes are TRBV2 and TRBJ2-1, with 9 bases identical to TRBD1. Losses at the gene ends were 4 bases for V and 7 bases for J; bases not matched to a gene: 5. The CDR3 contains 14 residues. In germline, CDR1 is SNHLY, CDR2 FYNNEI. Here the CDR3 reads CASSAGTGWNEQFF. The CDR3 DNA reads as TGTGCCAGCAGTGCCGGGACAGGGTGGAATGAGCAGTTCTTC.

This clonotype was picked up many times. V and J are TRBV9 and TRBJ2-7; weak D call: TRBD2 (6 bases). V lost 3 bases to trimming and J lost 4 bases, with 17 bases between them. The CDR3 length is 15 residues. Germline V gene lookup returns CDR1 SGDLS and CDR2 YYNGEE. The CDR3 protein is CASSGGEGSRYEQYF. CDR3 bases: TGTGCCAGCAGCGGCGGGGAAGGGAGCCGGTACGAGCAGTACTTC.

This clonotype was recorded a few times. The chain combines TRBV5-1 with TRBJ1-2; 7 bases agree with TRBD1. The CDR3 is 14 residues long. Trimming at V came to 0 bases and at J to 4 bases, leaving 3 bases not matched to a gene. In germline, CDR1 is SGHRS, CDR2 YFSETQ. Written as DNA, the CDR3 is TGCGCCAGCAGCTTGGGACAGGGTTCCTATGGCTACACCTTC. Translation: CASSLGQGSYGYTF.

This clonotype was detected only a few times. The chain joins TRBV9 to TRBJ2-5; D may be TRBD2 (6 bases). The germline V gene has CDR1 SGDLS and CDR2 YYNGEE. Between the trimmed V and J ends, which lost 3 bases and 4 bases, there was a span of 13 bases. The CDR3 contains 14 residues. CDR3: CASSGSLGGETQYF. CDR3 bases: TGTGCCAGCAGCGGGAGCTTGGGGGGAGAGACCCAGTACTTC.

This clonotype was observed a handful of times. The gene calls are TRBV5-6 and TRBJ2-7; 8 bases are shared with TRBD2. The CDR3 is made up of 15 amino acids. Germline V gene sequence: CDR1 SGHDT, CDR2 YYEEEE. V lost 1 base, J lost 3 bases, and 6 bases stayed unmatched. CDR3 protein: CASSLRPSGSYEQYF. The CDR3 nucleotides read TGTGCCAGCAGCTTGAGGCCAAGCGGGAGCTACGAGCAGTACTTC.